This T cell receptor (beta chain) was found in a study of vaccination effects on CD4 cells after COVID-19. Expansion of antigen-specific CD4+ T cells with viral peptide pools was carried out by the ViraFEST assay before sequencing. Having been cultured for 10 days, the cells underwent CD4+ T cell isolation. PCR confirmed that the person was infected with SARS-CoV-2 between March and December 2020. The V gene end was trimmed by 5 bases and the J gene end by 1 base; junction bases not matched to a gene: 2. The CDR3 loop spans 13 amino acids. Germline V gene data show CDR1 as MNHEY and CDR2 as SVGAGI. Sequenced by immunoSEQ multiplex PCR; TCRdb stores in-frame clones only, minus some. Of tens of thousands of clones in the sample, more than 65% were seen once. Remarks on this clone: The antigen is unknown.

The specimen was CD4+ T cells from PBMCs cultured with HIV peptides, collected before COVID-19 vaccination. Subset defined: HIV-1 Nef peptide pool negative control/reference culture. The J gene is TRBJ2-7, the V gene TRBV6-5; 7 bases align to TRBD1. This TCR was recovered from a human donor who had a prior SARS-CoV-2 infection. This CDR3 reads CASSRTGSYEQYF. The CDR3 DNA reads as TGTGCCAGCAGTCGGACAGGTTCCTACGAGCAGTACTTC.